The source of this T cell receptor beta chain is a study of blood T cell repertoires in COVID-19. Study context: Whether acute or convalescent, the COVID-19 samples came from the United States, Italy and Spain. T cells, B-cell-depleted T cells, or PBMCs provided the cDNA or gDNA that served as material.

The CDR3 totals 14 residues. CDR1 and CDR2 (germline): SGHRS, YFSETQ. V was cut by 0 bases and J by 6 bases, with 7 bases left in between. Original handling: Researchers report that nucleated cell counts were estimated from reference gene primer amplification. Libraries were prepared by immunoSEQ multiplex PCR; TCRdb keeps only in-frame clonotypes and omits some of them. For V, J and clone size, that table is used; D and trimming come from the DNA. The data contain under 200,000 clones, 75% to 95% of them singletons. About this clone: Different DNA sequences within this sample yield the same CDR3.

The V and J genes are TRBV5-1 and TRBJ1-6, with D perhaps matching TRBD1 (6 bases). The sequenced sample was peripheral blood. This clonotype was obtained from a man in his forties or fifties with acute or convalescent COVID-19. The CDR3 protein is CASSLVQGNSPLHF. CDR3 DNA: TGCGCCAGCAGCTTGGTACAGGGTAATTCACCCCTCCACTTT.